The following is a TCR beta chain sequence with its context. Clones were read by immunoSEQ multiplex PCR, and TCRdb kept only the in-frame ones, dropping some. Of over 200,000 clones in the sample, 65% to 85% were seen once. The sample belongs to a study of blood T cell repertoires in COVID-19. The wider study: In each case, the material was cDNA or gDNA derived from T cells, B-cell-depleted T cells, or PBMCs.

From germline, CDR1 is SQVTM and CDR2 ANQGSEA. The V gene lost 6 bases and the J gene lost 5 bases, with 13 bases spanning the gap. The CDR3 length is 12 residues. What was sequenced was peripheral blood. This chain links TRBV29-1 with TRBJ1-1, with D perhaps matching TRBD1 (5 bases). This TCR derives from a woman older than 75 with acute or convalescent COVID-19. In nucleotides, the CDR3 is TGCAGCGTCGTCGCGGGGGGGACTGAAGCTTTCTTT. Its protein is CSVVAGGTEAFF.